One sample yielded the 7 T cell receptor beta chains listed below, sequenced in a study of response to subunit inactivated influenza vaccine. TCRdb processed the RT-PCR reads anew with MiXCR; each CDR3 protein has one entry. Among approximately 500,000 distinct CDR3 sequences listed, 20% to 25% were seen once. This sample was shared with a second study, whose subject was T cells expressing NK-cell markers. That paper adds: UMI-tagged 5'RACE template switching yielded the TCR beta cDNA.

Sample: CD4+ T cells sorted from PBMCs, taken 11 to 12 days after vaccination. Source of these receptors: a middle-aged man who received an inactivated influenza vaccine.

The V gene is TRBV4-2, the J gene TRBJ2-5; 7 nucleotides agree with TRBD2. CDR1 LGHNA and CDR2 YNFKEQ come from the germline V gene. V lost 4 bases and J lost 2; bases outside the gene matches: 28. The CDR3 runs 22 residues. The CDR3, as DNA: TGTGCCAGCAGCCCCAAATTGGGACTAAAAATACAGCCTCCCGACCTACAAGAGACCCAGTACTTC. Amino acids: CASSPKLGLKIQPPDLQETQYF.

The rearrangement uses TRBV2 and TRBJ1-5, with 7 bases that match TRBD1. The germline gives CDR1 SNHLY, CDR2 FYNNEI. The junction had 1 base not matched to a gene; V was cut back by 1 base and J by 4 bases. The CDR3 consists of 14 residues. The CDR3 region has the DNA TGTGCCAGCAGTGAAGAGACAGGGAATCAGCCCCAGCATTTT. Its translation: CASSEETGNQPQHF.

The table lists this clonotype with a few counts. This rearrangement joins TRBV4-3 to TRBJ2-5; 7 bases are a match to TRBD1. The CDR3 extends over 15 amino acids. The J segment lost 2 bases and the V segment lost 2 bases, leaving 5 bases of the junction unmatched. Germline V gene data show CDR1 as LGHNA and CDR2 as YSLEER. The CDR3 DNA is TGCGCCAGCAGCCAATCCGGGACAGCACAAGAGACCCAGTACTTC. This translates into CASSQSGTAQETQYF.

This clonotype has only a few counts. The V and J genes are TRBV12-3 or TRBV12-4 and TRBJ2-5; the D gene is possibly TRBD2 (6 bases). This CDR3 has 14 amino acids. V was pared by 8 bases and J by 5 bases, with 18 bases between. The CDR3 sequence is CASGEAGGRETQYF. The CDR3 DNA is TGTGCCAGCGGGGAAGCCGGGGGTAGGGAGACCCAGTACTTC.

The chain uses TRBV20-1 and TRBJ2-6; D is unclear. V lost 2 bases to trimming and J lost 0 bases, with 5 bases between them. The CDR3 has 14 residues. The germline V gene has CDR1 DFQATT and CDR2 SNEGSKA (reference sequence). The CDR3 coding sequence is TGCAGTGCTAGAAGAGGCTCTGGGGCCAACGTCCTGACTTTC. Protein: CSARRGSGANVLTF.

CDR3 bases: TGCGCCAGCAGCTTGACGGGACAAGGCTACGAGCAGTACTTC. Translated: CASSLTGQGYEQYF. The V and J genes are TRBV5-1 and TRBJ2-7; D might be TRBD1 (6 bases). The V end lost 1 base, the J end lost 3 bases, and 11 bases lay between the germline ends. Per germline, CDR1 SGHRS and CDR2 YFSETQ. The CDR3 has 14 residues. Combining the CDR3 with reference TRBV5-1 and TRBJ2-7 gives the whole variable domain KAGVTQTPRYLIKTRGQQVTLSCSPISGHRSVSWYQQTPGQGLQFLFEYFSETQRNKGNFPGRFSGRQFSNSRSEMNVSTLELGDSALYLCASSLTGQGYEQYFGPGTRLTVT.

This sequence joins TRBV28 and TRBJ2-7; 12 positions match TRBD2. The CDR3 contains 17 residues. Germline V CDR1 and CDR2: MDHEN, SYDVKM. The V gene end was trimmed by 6 bases and the J gene end by 5 bases; junction bases not matched to a gene: 14. The CDR3: CASRSTIGLAGYHEQYF. CDR3 bases: TGTGCCAGCAGATCGACAATTGGACTAGCGGGATACCACGAGCAGTACTTC.